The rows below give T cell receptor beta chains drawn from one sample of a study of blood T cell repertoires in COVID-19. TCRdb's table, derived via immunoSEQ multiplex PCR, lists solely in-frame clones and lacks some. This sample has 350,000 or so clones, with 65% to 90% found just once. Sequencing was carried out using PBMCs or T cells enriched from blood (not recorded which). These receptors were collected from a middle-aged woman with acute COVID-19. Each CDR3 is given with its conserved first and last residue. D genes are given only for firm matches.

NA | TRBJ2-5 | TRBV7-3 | TGTGCCAGCAGCCCGGGGACTGGAATCGGGATGACCCAGTACTTC | CASSPGTGIGMTQYF
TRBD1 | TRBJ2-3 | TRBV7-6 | TGTGCCAGCAGCTTAGAGCCGACAGGGATTCGCACAGATACGCAGTATTTT | CASSLEPTGIRTDTQYF
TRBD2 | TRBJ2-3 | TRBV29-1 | TGCAGCGTTGCGGCTAGCGGGAGCCAAAGAGATACGCAGTATTTT | CSVAASGSQRDTQYF
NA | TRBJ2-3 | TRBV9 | TGTGCCAGCATCGGTATGAGGTCAGATACGCAGTATTTT | CASIGMRSDTQYF
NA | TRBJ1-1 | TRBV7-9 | TGTGCCAGCAGCCCCACGGGGTCATTGACTTTCTTT | CASSPTGSLTFF
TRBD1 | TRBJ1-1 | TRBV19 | TGTGCCAGTAGTATTCTCGTTGACAGGGAGGCGAACACTGAAGCTTTCTTT | CASSILVDREANTEAFF
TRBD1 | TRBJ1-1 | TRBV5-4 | TGTGCCAGCGCACCGGGACAGGGGGTTTACACTGAAGCTTTCTTT | CASAPGQGVYTEAFF
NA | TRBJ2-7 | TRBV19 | TGTGCCAGTAGTATTGCAGGGGTTGTAAGCGAGCAGTACTTC | CASSIAGVVSEQYF
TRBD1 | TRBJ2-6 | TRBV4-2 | TGTGCCAGCAGCCAAGTTTCGGACAGGGGACCCTCTGGGGCCAACGTCCTGACTTTC | CASSQVSDRGPSGANVLTF
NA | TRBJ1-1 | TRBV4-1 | TGCGCCAGCAGCCAGTCCGGGTTAATGAACACTGAAGCTTTCTTT | CASSQSGLMNTEAFF